This TCR beta chain was captured in a study of CXCR4 blockade with PD-1 therapy in pancreatic cancer. Profiling relied on immunoSEQ multiplex PCR, and the TCRdb table lists in-frame clones only, not all of them. This table has approximately 17,000 clones, 72% appearing once. V shed 3 bases and J 7 bases; nucleotides not matched to a gene: 12. Per germline, CDR1 SGHRS and CDR2 YFSETQ. CDR3 size: 17 residues. No neoadjuvant therapy was given before resection to the patients supplying these archived tumor blocks. Study-wide points: Only TCRbeta chains were sequenced here. Frequent tumor clones were encoded by many distinct rearrangements, suggesting shared antigens. Tumors were clonally expanded, mean around 0.14 versus 0.05 in healthy blood.

Notes on this clone: Its antigen remains unidentified.

The sequenced sample consisted of tumor tissue. The receptor was derived from a human donor with pancreatic ductal adenocarcinoma. The chain employs TRBV5-1 and TRBJ2-2, with 10 bases that match TRBD2. CDR3 in amino acids: CASSSPPGTSVGGELFF. The DNA for the CDR3 is TGCGCCAGCAGCTCCCCCCCAGGGACTAGCGTTGGCGGGGAGCTGTTTTTT.